A single sample is the source of the 19 T cell receptor beta chains below, sequenced in a study of cytomegalovirus exposure and HLA in healthy donors. With 60 Vbeta and 13 Jbeta primers, the PCR was carried out. Produced via immunoSEQ multiplex PCR; TCRdb's table is partial and in-frame only. The sample has roughly 180,000 clones; about 82% are singletons. The sequenced material came from PBMCs. These receptor sequences come from a woman under 30 in good health and CMV-seronegative.

CDR3 in DNA: TGCGCCAGCAGCCAAAACCGAGGACAGTCCCCCGGAAACACCATATATTTT. This codes for CASSQNRGQSPGNTIYF. V usage is TRBV4-1 and J usage is TRBJ1-3, with a tentative D call TRBD1 (6 bases). CDR3 size: 17 residues. The germline V and J ends were trimmed by 2 bases and 4 bases, with 18 bases remaining between them. The germline gives CDR1 MGHRA, CDR2 YSYEKL.

The V and J genes are TRBV11-2 and TRBJ2-3; no reliable D call. CDR3 length equals 16 residues. Trimming stripped 1 base from V and 0 bases from J, with 11 bases between. Germline V gives CDR1 SGHAT, CDR2 FQNNGV. CDR3 sequence reads: CASSLAGASSTDTQYF. CDR3 nucleotides: TGTGCCAGCAGCTTAGCCGGAGCTTCTAGCACAGATACGCAGTATTTT.

The table lists this clone with a count of one. The J gene is TRBJ2-3, the V gene TRBV5-4, with 10 bases lining up with TRBD2. The J segment lost 2 bases and the V segment lost 0 bases, leaving 3 bases of the junction unmatched. This CDR3 has 16 residues. CDR1 and CDR2 (germline): SGHNT, YYREEE (reference sequence). The CDR3 protein is CASSLGGLAATDTQYF. The CDR3 nucleotides are TGTGCCAGCAGCTTGGGCGGACTAGCGGCCACAGATACGCAGTATTTT. Looking up the rest from reference TRBV5-4 and TRBJ2-3 gives the full variable domain: ETGVTQSPTHLIKTRGQQVTLRCSSQSGHNTVSWYQQALGQGPQFIFQYYREEENGRGNFPPRFSGLQFPNYSSELNVNALELDDSALYLCASSLGGLAATDTQYFGPGTRLTVL.

Concerning this clone itself: At one end, the junction sequence differs from germline, possibly due to a read error. V is TRBV7-9 and J is TRBJ2-3; 7 bases match TRBD1. There are 15 residues in the CDR3. Germline values: CDR1 SEHNR, CDR2 FQNEAQ (reference sequence). The CDR3 loop is CSSIPGQRFTDTQYF. CDR3 in DNA: TGTTCCAGCATCCCGGGACAGAGATTCACAGATACGCAGTATTTT.

The chain combines TRBV7-8 with TRBJ1-2; D is ambiguous. Germline loops: CDR1 SGHVS, CDR2 FQNEAQ. Trimming removed 5 bases at V and 8 bases at J, with 15 bases between. This CDR3 contains 13 residues. The CDR3 bases are TGTGCCAGCAGCCTAACCCTTTTGAACGGCTACACCTTC. Amino acid sequence: CASSLTLLNGYTF.

V is TRBV7-9 and J is TRBJ1-1; a weak D match, TRBD1 (6 bases). This CDR3 has 14 amino acids. Trimming cost V 3 bases and J 7 bases, with 15 bases left between them. Germline CDR1 is SEHNR and CDR2 is FQNEAQ (reference sequence). The DNA of the CDR3 is TGTGCCAGCAGCTTTAACAGGGTTTGGGGTGAAGCTTTCTTT. This translates into CASSFNRVWGEAFF.

The chain's CDR3 is CASSQLNHHAGYGNQPQHF. As DNA, the CDR3 is TGTGCCAGCAGCCAACTTAACCATCACGCGGGTTACGGCAATCAGCCCCAGCATTTT. V usage is TRBV21-1 and J usage is TRBJ1-5. TRBV21-1 is labeled a pseudogene. CDR3 length: 19 residues.

This clone has a handful of counts. The chain carries TRBV6-1 and TRBJ1-5; 7 bases match TRBD1. CDR1 and CDR2 (germline): MNHNS, SASEGT. The CDR3 contains 16 residues. Trimming cost V 2 bases and J 1 base; bases outside gene matches: 5. This CDR3 reads CASSEYNRGSNQPQHF. The CDR3 DNA is TGTGCCAGCAGTGAATATAACAGGGGAAGCAATCAGCCCCAGCATTTT.

This clone appeared a few times. The rearrangement links TRBV4-1 to TRBJ1-1; 7 bases line up with TRBD1. The germline gives CDR1 MGHRA, CDR2 YSYEKL. This CDR3 is built from 15 residues. Unmatched junction bases numbered 2, after V lost 1 base and J lost 0 bases. The CDR3 DNA sequence: TGCGCCAGCAGCCAAGTTGACAGGGTGAACACTGAAGCTTTCTTT. It specifies CASSQVDRVNTEAFF.

The chain carries TRBV5-1 and TRBJ2-5; the match to TRBD1 covers 7 bases. CDR1 and CDR2 (germline): SGHRS, YFSETQ. The CDR3 length is 17 residues. The junction had 9 bases not matched to a gene; V was cut back by 0 bases and J by 1 base. In nucleotides, the CDR3 is TGCGCCAGCAGCTTGGGGGTACAGGGGCCTTCCCAAGAGACCCAGTACTTC. Its protein product is CASSLGVQGPSQETQYF. Full variable domain (rest looked up from reference TRBV5-1 and TRBJ2-5): KAGVTQTPRYLIKTRGQQVTLSCSPISGHRSVSWYQQTPGQGLQFLFEYFSETQRNKGNFPGRFSGRQFSNSRSEMNVSTLELGDSALYLCASSLGVQGPSQETQYFGPGTRLLVL.

The gene calls are TRBV9 and TRBJ1-2; the D gene is possibly TRBD1 (5 bases). Germline V CDR1 and CDR2: SGDLS, YYNGEE. Trimming removed 3 bases at V and 0 bases at J, with 12 bases between. This CDR3 contains 15 residues. The CDR3 coding sequence is TGTGCCAGCAGCGCCGGCCCGGGGGCTAACTATGGCTACACCTTC. Residues: CASSAGPGANYGYTF.

This chain joins TRBV28 and TRBJ2-1; 11 nucleotides align to TRBD2. This CDR3 contains 17 residues. J was trimmed by 3 bases and V by 4 bases; bases with no gene match: 8. Germline CDR1 reads MDHEN; CDR2 reads SYDVKM. This CDR3 reads CASSSPLTSGIYNEQFF. The CDR3 region has the DNA TGTGCCAGCAGTTCCCCTTTGACTAGCGGGATCTACAATGAGCAGTTCTTC.

This rearrangement joins TRBV19 to TRBJ2-1, with 12 positions matching TRBD1. The CDR3 is 14 residues long. The ends lost 7 bases at V and 8 bases at J; junction bases unmatched: 6. Germline CDR1 and CDR2: LNHDA and SQIVND (reference sequence). The CDR3 sequence is CASKTGQGADEQFF. The CDR3 DNA reads TGTGCCAGTAAAACGGGACAGGGGGCCGATGAGCAGTTCTTC.

This clone was detected once. The gene calls are TRBV30 and TRBJ2-7; the D gene is possibly TRBD2 (5 bases). The CDR3 runs 13 residues. Germline V gene data show CDR1 as GTSNPN and CDR2 as SVGIG (reference sequence). With 0 bases removed from V and 6 bases from J, the gap between germline ends came to 12 bases. As DNA, the CDR3 is TGTGCCTGGAGTGTACTAGGACGTAGCGAGCAGTACTTC. It codes for CAWSVLGRSEQYF.

The J gene is TRBJ2-5, the V gene TRBV30; 11 nucleotides agree with TRBD2. V shed 3 bases, J shed 4 bases, and the junction held 10 bases outside the gene matches. Germline V gene sequence: CDR1 GTSNPN, CDR2 SVGIG (reference sequence). This CDR3 is 16 amino acids long. The CDR3 DNA reads as TGTGCCTGGAGAGACTTAGCGGGAGGGCCAGGAGAGACCCAGTACTTC. Its translation: CAWRDLAGGPGETQYF.

The chain couples TRBV18 to TRBJ1-1; D possibly corresponds to TRBD1 (5 bases). V gave up 4 bases and J gave up 5 bases, with 8 bases separating them. This CDR3 has 12 residues. Germline-derived CDR1 and CDR2 are KGHSH and LQKENI. This CDR3 is CASSRGETEAFF. CDR3 DNA: TGTGCCAGCTCACGGGGGGAAACTGAAGCTTTCTTT. Together with reference TRBV18 and TRBJ1-1, the CDR3 gives the full variable domain: NAGVMQNPRHLVRRRGQEARLRCSPMKGHSHVYWYRQLPEEGLKFMVYLQKENIIDESGMPKERFSAEFPKEGPSILRIQQVVRGDSAAYFCASSRGETEAFFGQGTRLTVV.

The V call is TRBV6-1, the J call TRBJ1-4; the D is unclear. Germline lookup yields CDR1 MNHNS and CDR2 SASEGT. The germline V and J ends were trimmed by 6 bases and 5 bases, with 13 bases remaining between them. This CDR3 contains 14 residues. The CDR3 region is CASREILRNEKLFF. As DNA, the CDR3 is TGTGCCAGCAGGGAAATTCTGCGGAATGAAAAACTGTTTTTT.

The chain combines TRBV5-5 with TRBJ2-7; TRBD2 matches 13 bases. Germline CDR1 SGHKS, CDR2 YYEKEE (reference sequence). This CDR3 is built from 14 residues. J gave up 6 bases and V 4 bases, and 4 bases lay outside the gene matches. CDR3 DNA: TGTGCCAGCAGCCCTGGGACTAGCGGGACCGAGCAGTACTTC. Protein product: CASSPGTSGTEQYF.

This rearrangement joins TRBV5-1 to TRBJ1-1, with D possibly matching TRBD1 (6 bases). Trimming left V 5 bases short and J 6 bases short, with 17 bases between. This CDR3 is 14 amino acids long. Germline V gives CDR1 SGHRS, CDR2 YFSETQ. The CDR3 DNA is TGCGCCAGCAGATACAGGGATTTGAGAGCTGAAGCTTTCTTT. It codes for CASRYRDLRAEAFF. Filled out from reference TRBV5-1 and TRBJ1-1, the complete variable domain reads KAGVTQTPRYLIKTRGQQVTLSCSPISGHRSVSWYQQTPGQGLQFLFEYFSETQRNKGNFPGRFSGRQFSNSRSEMNVSTLELGDSALYLCASRYRDLRAEAFFGQGTRLTVV.